The clone carrying this T cell receptor beta chain appeared many times. Its specificity is unknown. These data originate in a study of breast tumors, draining lymph nodes, adjacent tissues. Study results and caveats: Tumor repertoires ranked between lymph nodes and nontumor tissue in diversity, with V and J gene preferences. Findings are consistent with lymph node origin and intratumoral expansion of most tumor T cells. Luminal-like breast cancer showed significantly higher tumor–nontumor repertoire similarity than basal-like. That most tumor T cells come from lymph nodes remained unproven.

One entry per CDR3 protein results from TCRdb running MiXCR on the multiplex PCR reads. The table shows 150,000 or so distinct CDR3 sequences, with around 33% occurring only once. In germline, CDR1 is SGHNT, CDR2 YYREEE (reference sequence). V lost 5 bases to trimming and J lost 4 bases, with 18 bases between them. This CDR3 spans 15 amino acids. Breast cancer patients provided tissue from their axillary draining lymph nodes. The rearrangement joins TRBV5-4 to TRBJ1-2, with D tentatively TRBD1 (6 bases). Sequenced material: axillary lymph node tissue. This TCR was recovered from a female donor with breast cancer. Some clones in this sample may be carry-over from other donors' samples. Here the CDR3 reads CASSMLDSPFYGYTF. The CDR3 DNA sequence: TGTGCCAGCAGTATGTTGGACAGCCCTTTCTATGGCTACACCTTC.